The 32 T cell receptor beta chains in this list originate from one sample, sequenced in a study of patients and donors after allogeneic stem cell transplantation (dated by TCRdb to the early 2020s). The library relied on RT-PCR. The sequencer listed for this sample is NextSeq 550. In TCRdb, the public reads were trimmed at Q25 with fastp and aligned with MiXCR, with productive beta chains retained. Here each entry gathers all rows of one CDR3 protein and keeps the most common genes and DNA. The sample table shows 390,000 or so distinct CDR3 sequences, and 15% to 20% are seen once. The top ten clones comprise just over 7% of the sample. The sequenced sample consisted of blood, either unsorted or a sorted T cell fraction (not recorded which). These TCRs come from a human donor who was either an allogeneic HSCT recipient or a stem cell or donor lymphocyte infusion donor (not recorded which). It is not recorded whose cells these are; they may come from a transplant donor.

V usage is TRBV2 and J usage is TRBJ2-4; D tentatively reads TRBD1 or TRBD2 (5 bases each). The CDR3 spans 14 residues. CDR1 and CDR2 from the germline V gene are SNHLY and FYNNEI. V was cut by 7 bases and J by 9 bases, with 19 bases left in between. Here the CDR3 reads CASNGDGLQGIQYF. As DNA, the CDR3 is TGTGCCAGCAATGGGGATGGACTCCAGGGCATTCAGTACTTC. Together with reference TRBV2 and TRBJ2-4, the CDR3 gives the full variable domain: EPEVTQTPSHQVTQMGQEVILRCVPISNHLYFYWYRQILGQKVEFLVSFYNNEISEKSEIFDDQFSVERPDGSNFTLKIRSTKLEDSAMYFCASNGDGLQGIQYFGAGTRLSVL.

This clonotype was observed at least ten times. The chain is built from TRBV24-1 and TRBJ2-6; TRBD1 or TRBD2 may be the D gene (5 bases each). Trimming left V 3 bases short and J 1 base short, with 12 bases between. The CDR3 spans 17 residues. In germline, CDR1 is KGHDR, CDR2 SFDVKD. CDR3 residues: CATSDPGRLSGANVLTF. The DNA of the CDR3 is TGTGCCACCAGTGATCCGGGACGGCTATCTGGGGCCAACGTCCTGACTTTC.

The rearrangement joins TRBV4-2 to TRBJ2-1; tentatively, D is TRBD2 (6 bases). V was trimmed by 0 bases and J by 7 bases, leaving 13 bases between them. The V gene's germline CDR1 is LGHNA and CDR2 YNFKEQ. CDR3 length equals 15 residues. CDR3 loop: CASSQEGSGPNEQFF. In DNA, the CDR3 is TGTGCCAGCAGCCAAGAAGGGAGCGGGCCGAATGAGCAGTTCTTC.

The chain couples TRBV5-1 to TRBJ2-2; 8 nucleotides agree with TRBD2. Germline CDR1 and CDR2: SGHRS and YFSETQ. Trimming cost V 6 bases and J 5 bases; bases outside gene matches: 6. There are 14 residues in the CDR3. The CDR3 spells CASTWERETGELFF. CDR3 nucleotides: TGCGCCAGCACCTGGGAGCGGGAGACCGGGGAGCTGTTTTTT.

This clonotype was observed many times. J is TRBJ1-1 and V is TRBV30; D call uncertain. The CDR3 contains 10 residues. CDR1 and CDR2 from the germline V gene are GTSNPN and SVGIG (reference sequence). V lost 6 bases to trimming and J lost 2 bases, with 4 bases between them. CDR3 sequence (DNA): TGTGCCTGTGGCAACACTGAAGCTTTCTTT. Amino acid sequence: CACGNTEAFF.

J is TRBJ1-2 and V is TRBV7-9; weak D call: TRBD1 (5 bases). CDR1 and CDR2 (germline): SEHNR, FQNEAQ (reference sequence). The CDR3 runs to 14 residues. Deletions cut 2 bases from V and 4 bases from J, with 11 bases between. CDR3 DNA: TGTGCCAGCAGCTTATCCCGGGACCGCTATGGCTACACCTTC. Translation: CASSLSRDRYGYTF.

This clonotype has a handful of counts. This chain joins TRBV27 and TRBJ2-1; D gene unclear. CDR3 length: 18 amino acids. Deletions cut 5 bases from V and 6 bases from J, with 26 bases between. Germline loops: CDR1 MNHEY, CDR2 SMNVEV (reference sequence). This CDR3 is CASSPPAIFPPEVNEQFF. The CDR3 DNA follows: TGTGCCAGCAGTCCCCCCGCAATTTTTCCCCCCGAGGTCAATGAGCAGTTCTTC.

V gene TRBV6-1 combines with J gene TRBJ1-5; D is uncertain. CDR3 length: 13 amino acids. CDR1 is MNHNS and CDR2 is SASEGT in the germline V gene. The V and J ends lost 7 bases and 7 bases respectively, with 14 bases between them. The CDR3 nucleotides are TGTGCCAGCACCATCCCCCCCAGGCAGCCCCAGCATTTT. Amino acid sequence: CASTIPPRQPQHF.

This clonotype was picked up many times. The genes are TRBV12-3 or TRBV12-4 and TRBJ1-5; no reliable D call. The CDR3 spans 13 residues. V shed 3 bases and J shed 5 bases, with 8 bases lying between them. The CDR3 DNA is TGTGCCAGCAGTTTTAGTGGGGATCAGCCCCAGCATTTT. This codes for CASSFSGDQPQHF.

This clonotype occurred a few times. J is TRBJ1-1 and V is TRBV21-1; the D call TRBD1 from the table was never checked on the DNA. TRBV21-1 counts as a pseudogene. The CDR3 is 16 amino acids. As DNA, the CDR3 is TGTGCCAGCAGCAAAATGGGGCCAATTGGGAACACTGAAGCTTTCTTT. Its protein product is CASSKMGPIGNTEAFF.

This chain links TRBV5-1 with TRBJ1-2; D unclear. The ends were cut back, 2 bases at V and 3 bases at J, with 5 bases in the middle. CDR1 SGHRS and CDR2 YFSETQ come from the germline V gene. The CDR3 is 12 residues long. CDR3 sequence (DNA): TGCGCCAGCAGCTTTGGGGACTATGGCTACACCTTC. It encodes CASSFGDYGYTF.

This chain links TRBV15 with TRBJ1-2; D gene ambiguous. The V end lost 0 bases, the J end lost 5 bases, and 13 bases lay between the germline ends. CDR3 length: 15 residues. The germline gives CDR1 LNHNV, CDR2 YYDKDF (reference sequence). The CDR3 protein is CATSRDPPGPYGYTF. The DNA for the CDR3 is TGTGCCACCAGCAGAGATCCCCCCGGTCCATATGGCTACACCTTC. Combining the CDR3 with reference TRBV15 and TRBJ1-2 gives the whole variable domain DAMVIQNPRYQVTQFGKPVTLSCSQTLNHNVMYWYQQKSSQAPKLLFHYYDKDFNNEADTPDNFQSRRPNTSFCFLDIRSPGLGDTAMYLCATSRDPPGPYGYTFGSGTRLTVV.

This chain uses TRBV24-1 with TRBJ2-7; the D gene is possibly TRBD1 (6 bases). The CDR3 is 13 residues long. Germline values: CDR1 KGHDR, CDR2 SFDVKD. Between the trimmed V and J ends, which lost 3 bases and 5 bases, there was a span of 10 bases. CDR3 sequence: CATSDGQGNEQYF. As DNA, the CDR3 is TGTGCCACCAGTGATGGTCAGGGGAACGAGCAGTACTTC.

The rearrangement joins TRBV5-1 to TRBJ2-1; 11 nucleotides match TRBD2. The germline gives CDR1 SGHRS, CDR2 YFSETQ. V was clipped by 0 bases and J by 5 bases; unmatched bases: 7. CDR3 length: 17 residues. The CDR3 loop reads CASSLGGLAGGNNEQFF. The DNA for the CDR3 is TGCGCCAGCAGCTTGGGAGGGCTAGCGGGGGGCAACAATGAGCAGTTCTTC.

V usage is TRBV10-2 and J usage is TRBJ1-5, with D uncertain. CDR1 and CDR2 (germline): WSHSY, SAAADI. The CDR3 loop spans 14 amino acids. V was cut by 6 bases and J by 1 base, with 10 bases left in between. CDR3 loop: CASRDWTSNQPQHF. The CDR3 DNA is TGCGCCAGCAGGGACTGGACGAGCAATCAGCCCCAGCATTTT.

The chain has TRBV4-2 and TRBJ2-7, with D possibly being TRBD2 (7 bases). The CDR3 loop spans 15 amino acids. Germline-derived CDR1 and CDR2 are LGHNA and YNFKEQ. The germline V and J ends were trimmed by 5 bases and 5 bases, with 19 bases remaining between them. The CDR3 nucleotides read TGTGCCAGCAGCTCCCGACTAAGGGGGGGGGACGAGCAGTACTTC. Encoded protein: CASSSRLRGGDEQYF.

This clonotype was detected ten times or more. The chain links TRBV6-1 to TRBJ2-3; no firm D call. CDR1 MNHNS and CDR2 SASEGT come from the germline V gene. V lost 5 bases to trimming and J lost 0 bases, with 9 bases between them. CDR3 length: 14 residues. The CDR3 is CASSRDPSTDTQYF. In nucleotides, the CDR3 is TGTGCCAGCAGTAGAGACCCAAGCACAGATACGCAGTATTTT.

This clonotype showed up just a few times. The J gene is TRBJ2-1, the V gene TRBV14, with D perhaps given as TRBD1 or TRBD2 (5 bases each). CDR1 is SGHDN and CDR2 is FVKESK in the germline V gene. The V gene lost 0 bases and the J gene lost 11 bases, with 14 bases spanning the gap. This CDR3 is 14 amino acids long. The CDR3 spells CASSQDRGAWKQFF. CDR3 bases: TGTGCCAGCAGCCAAGATCGAGGGGCATGGAAGCAGTTCTTC.

This chain links TRBV24-1 with TRBJ1-5, with D perhaps matching TRBD1 (6 bases). Germline V lookup: CDR1 KGHDR, CDR2 SFDVKD. V was clipped by 2 bases and J by 3 bases, with 10 bases between them. The CDR3 has 15 amino acids. The CDR3 reads CATSDWRDNNQPQHF. The DNA of the CDR3 is TGTGCCACCAGTGATTGGCGGGACAACAATCAGCCCCAGCATTTT.

V is TRBV18 and J is TRBJ2-7; perhaps TRBD1 as D (5 bases). Germline-derived CDR1 and CDR2 are KGHSH and LQKENI. The CDR3 loop spans 14 amino acids. The V and J ends lost 1 base and 3 bases respectively, with 10 bases between them. CDR3 sequence (DNA): TGTGCCAGCTCACCACTGGCAGGGTACTACGAGCAGTACTTC. Translation: CASSPLAGYYEQYF.

This clonotype was detected many times. V is TRBV7-9 and J is TRBJ2-7; TRBD1 agrees at 7 bases. This CDR3 spans 16 amino acids. V lost 1 base to trimming and J lost 3 bases; unmatched junction nucleotides: 9. Per germline, CDR1 SEHNR and CDR2 FQNEAQ (reference sequence). CDR3 nucleotide sequence: TGTGCCAGCAGCTTAGTGGCTGGACAGGTATACTACGAGCAGTACTTC. This encodes CASSLVAGQVYYEQYF. Supplemented by reference TRBV7-9 and TRBJ2-7, the full variable domain reads DTGVSQNPRHKITKRGQNVTFRCDPISEHNRLYWYRQTLGQGPEFLTYFQNEAQLEKSRLLSDRFSAERPKGSFSTLEIQRTEQGDSAMYLCASSLVAGQVYYEQYFGPGTRLTVT.

The J gene is TRBJ2-3, the V gene TRBV19; perhaps TRBD2 as D (6 bases). The CDR3 length is 12 residues. V was cut by 4 bases and J by 6 bases, with 8 bases left in between. Germline CDR1 and CDR2: LNHDA and SQIVND (reference sequence). CDR3 in amino acids: CASSTLADTQYF. The CDR3 nucleotides read TGTGCCAGTAGTACTCTAGCGGATACGCAGTATTTT.

The chain uses TRBV11-1 and TRBJ2-5, with 9 bases matching TRBD2. With 2 bases clipped from V and 4 bases from J, the junction kept 8 bases outside the gene matches. CDR1 is SGHAT and CDR2 is FQDESV in the germline V gene (reference sequence). The CDR3 covers 16 residues. CDR3: CASSLLLSTSGETQYF. CDR3 DNA sequence: TGTGCCAGCAGCTTACTATTATCGACTAGCGGAGAGACCCAGTACTTC.

The chain links TRBV27 to TRBJ2-2, with 9 positions matching TRBD1. Germline V gene sequence: CDR1 MNHEY, CDR2 SMNVEV (reference sequence). V trimming: 6 bases; J trimming: 4 bases; junction bases outside the gene matches: 6. The CDR3 is 15 residues long. CDR3 sequence reads: CASSPGQGFTGELFF. CDR3 nucleotides: TGTGCCAGCAGCCCTGGACAGGGGTTCACCGGGGAGCTGTTTTTT.

A few counts support this clonotype. V and J are TRBV7-2 and TRBJ1-2; no firm D call. The V gene's germline CDR1 is SGHTA and CDR2 FQGNSA. The CDR3 length is 14 residues. V lost 0 bases, J lost 1 base, and 6 bases lay in between. CDR3 sequence (DNA): TGTGCCAGCAGCTTAGCTTCTAATAACTATGGCTACACCTTC. Its translation: CASSLASNNYGYTF.

Only a few counts were recorded for this clonotype. The rearrangement joins TRBV24-1 to TRBJ2-3; D gene uncertain. Looked up from germline, CDR1 is KGHDR and CDR2 is SFDVKD. The CDR3 has 13 amino acids. V was pared by 2 bases and J by 5 bases, with 7 bases between. The CDR3 DNA sequence: TGTGCCACCAGTGATTCCAACAGAGATACGCAGTATTTT. Protein: CATSDSNRDTQYF.

This clonotype came up a few times. The chain couples TRBV6-1 to TRBJ1-2; D is ambiguous. This CDR3 contains 14 residues. V was cut by 0 bases and J by 6 bases, with 11 bases left in between. Germline V gene data show CDR1 as MNHNS and CDR2 as SASEGT. This CDR3 reads CASSEAGKRDGYTF. The DNA of the CDR3 is TGTGCCAGCAGTGAAGCGGGGAAAAGGGATGGCTACACCTTC.

Written as DNA, the CDR3 is TGCGCCAGCAGCCAGACATCAAAGGGGGTCTATGAAAAACTGTTTTTT. Translated: CASSQTSKGVYEKLFF. The chain recombines TRBV4-3 with TRBJ1-4, with D possibly being TRBD1 (6 bases). This CDR3 is built from 16 residues. The germline V and J ends were trimmed by 3 bases and 6 bases, with 17 bases remaining between them. CDR1 LGHNA and CDR2 YSLEER come from the germline V gene.

This clonotype was detected many times. V and J are TRBV20-1 and TRBJ2-1; D unclear. V was pared by 1 base and J by 3 bases, with 10 bases between. The germline V gene encodes CDR1 DFQATT and CDR2 SNEGSKA (reference sequence). The CDR3 covers 14 residues. The CDR3 loop reads CSARASVVYNEQFF. CDR3 nucleotides: TGCAGTGCTAGAGCCAGTGTAGTCTACAATGAGCAGTTCTTC.

For the CDR3, the DNA is TGCGCCAGCAGCCAATTCGGTGGGGTGAACACTGAAGCTTTCTTT. Translated: CASSQFGGVNTEAFF. The rearrangement links TRBV5-1 to TRBJ1-1; D remains ambiguous. V lost 4 bases, J lost 0 bases, and 13 bases lay in between. The germline CDR1 and CDR2 sequences are SGHRS and YFSETQ. The CDR3 sequence is 15 residues long.

There are many counts of this clonotype. The CDR3 nucleotides read TGTGCCAGCTCACTTTCTAGCGGAGCGAACACCGGGGAGCTGTTTTTT. It codes for CASSLSSGANTGELFF. This chain links TRBV18 with TRBJ2-2; 7 bases line up with TRBD2. Germline V lookup: CDR1 KGHSH, CDR2 LQKENI. V gave up 4 bases and J gave up 0 bases; unmatched junction bases: 5. The CDR3 is 16 amino acids.

The rearrangement uses TRBV4-2 and TRBJ1-6, with TRBD1 as a possible D gene (5 bases). CDR1 and CDR2 (germline): LGHNA, YNFKEQ. This CDR3 region has 14 residues. Trimming stripped 0 bases from V and 7 bases from J, with 7 bases between. The CDR3 is CASSQEAGNSPLHF. The CDR3 DNA is TGTGCCAGCAGCCAAGAGGCAGGGAATTCACCCCTCCACTTT.